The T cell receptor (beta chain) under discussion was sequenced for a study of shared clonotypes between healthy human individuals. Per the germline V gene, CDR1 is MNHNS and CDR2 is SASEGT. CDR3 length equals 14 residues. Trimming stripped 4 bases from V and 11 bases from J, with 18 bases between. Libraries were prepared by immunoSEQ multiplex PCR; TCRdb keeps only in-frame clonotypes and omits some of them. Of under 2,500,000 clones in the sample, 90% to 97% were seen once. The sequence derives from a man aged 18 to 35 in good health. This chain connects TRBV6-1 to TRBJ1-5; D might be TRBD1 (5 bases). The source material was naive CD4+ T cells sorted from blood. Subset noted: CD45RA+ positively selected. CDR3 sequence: CASSGGLAQKAQHF. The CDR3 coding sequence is TGTGCCAGCAGTGGGGGCTTAGCTCAAAAAGCCCAGCATTTT.